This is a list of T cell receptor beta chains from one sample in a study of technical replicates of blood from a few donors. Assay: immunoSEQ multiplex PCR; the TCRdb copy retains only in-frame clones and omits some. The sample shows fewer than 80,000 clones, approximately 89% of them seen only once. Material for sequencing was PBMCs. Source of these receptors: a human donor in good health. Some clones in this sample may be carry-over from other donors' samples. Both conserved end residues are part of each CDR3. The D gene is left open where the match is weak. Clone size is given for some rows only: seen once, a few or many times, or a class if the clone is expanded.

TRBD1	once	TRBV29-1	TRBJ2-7	TGCAGCGTTACGGGGACAGGGCACGAGCAGTACTTC	CSVTGTGHEQYF
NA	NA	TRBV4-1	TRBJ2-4	TGCGCCAGCAGCCAAGAAGGACTCGGGAACATTCAGTACTTC	CASSQEGLGNIQYF
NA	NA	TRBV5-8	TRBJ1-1	TGTGCCAGCAGCCCAGGGTTAAAGCCGAACACTGAAGCTTTCTTT	CASSPGLKPNTEAFF
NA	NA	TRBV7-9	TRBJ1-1	TGTGCCAGCAGCTTAGCGGGCATGGGGAACACTGAAGCTTTCTTT	CASSLAGMGNTEAFF
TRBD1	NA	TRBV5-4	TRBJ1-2	TGTGCCAGCAGCTCAAGGACAGGGTACTATGGCTACACCTTC	CASSSRTGYYGYTF
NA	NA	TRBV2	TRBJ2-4	TGTGCCAGCAGCGACAGAAGTACCAAAAACATTCAGTACTTC	CASSDRSTKNIQYF
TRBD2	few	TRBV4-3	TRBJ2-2	TGCGCCAGCAGCCAAGATTTCGGTAGCGGGGGCGGGGAGCTGTTTTTT	CASSQDFGSGGGELFF
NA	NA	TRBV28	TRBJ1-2	TGTGCCAGCAGACGGGACTATGGCTACACCTTC	CASRRDYGYTF
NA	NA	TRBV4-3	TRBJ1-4	TGCGCCAGCAGCCAAGATCTACGTAGGGGCAGAGCTAATGAAAAACTGTTTTTT	CASSQDLRRGRANEKLFF
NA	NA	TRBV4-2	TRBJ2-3	TGTGCCAGCAGCCAAGAAGGAGACTACAGCACAGATACGCAGTATTTT	CASSQEGDYSTDTQYF
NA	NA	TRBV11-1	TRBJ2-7	TGTGCCAGCAGGCCCAACCTAGGTCGTTTGGACGAGCAGTACTTC	CASRPNLGRLDEQYF
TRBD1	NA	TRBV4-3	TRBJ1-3	TGCGCCAGCAGCCAAGGGTCGGCAGGGGGCTCTGGAAACACCATATATTTT	CASSQGSAGGSGNTIYF
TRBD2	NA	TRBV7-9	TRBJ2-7	TGTGCCAGCAGCGTACTAGCGGGGGGGCCTGGCGAGCAGTACTTC	CASSVLAGGPGEQYF
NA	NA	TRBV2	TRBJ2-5	TGTGCCAGCAGTGAAGCTGCTAGACGGGAGACCCAGTACTTC	CASSEAARRETQYF
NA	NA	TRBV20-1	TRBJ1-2	TGCAGTGCTAGCCTTAGCTATGGCTACACCTTC	CSASLSYGYTF
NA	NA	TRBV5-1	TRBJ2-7	TGCGCCAGCAGCTCACAGGGTTTCCACGAGCAGTACTTC	CASSSQGFHEQYF
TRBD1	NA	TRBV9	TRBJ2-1	TGTGCCAGCAGCGAGCTCGGGGACAGGTACGACAATGAGCAGTTCTTC	CASSELGDRYDNEQFF
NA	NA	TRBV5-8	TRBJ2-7	TGTGCCAGCAGCTTCACAAGTATCTCCTACGAGCAGTACTTC	CASSFTSISYEQYF
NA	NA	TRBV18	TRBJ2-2	TGTGCCAGCTCACCACGTATAGCGGACTCAACCGGGGAGCTGTTTTTT	CASSPRIADSTGELFF
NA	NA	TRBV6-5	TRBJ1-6	TGTGCCAGCATGGGGGCCGGGGGGAATTCACCCCTCCACTTT	CASMGAGGNSPLHF
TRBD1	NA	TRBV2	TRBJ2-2	TGTGCCAGCAGTGCCCGGGACAGGGGTGTCGGGGAGCTGTTTTTT	CASSARDRGVGELFF
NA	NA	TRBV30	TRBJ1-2	TGTGCCTGGAGTAGACAGTCTAACTATGGCTACACCTTC	CAWSRQSNYGYTF
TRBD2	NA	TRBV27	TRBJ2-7	TGTGCCAGCAGTTTGGGCGGGAGGGACGAGCAGTACTTC	CASSLGGRDEQYF
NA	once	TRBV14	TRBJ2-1	TGTGCCAGCAGCCAAAGCCTTCTCGGAGGGAGAGAGCAGTTCTTC	CASSQSLLGGREQFF
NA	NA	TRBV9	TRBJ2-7	TGTGCCAGCAGCGCCGGACTCCAGACGGCCGGCTACGAGCAGTACTTC	CASSAGLQTAGYEQYF
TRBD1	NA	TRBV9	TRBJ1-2	TGTGCCAGCAGCGTAGAGGCTGGACAGGCCAACTATGGCTACACCTTC	CASSVEAGQANYGYTF
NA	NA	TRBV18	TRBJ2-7	TGTGCCAGCTCACCCGGAGGGGCAGGGTCCTACGAGCAGTACTTC	CASSPGGAGSYEQYF
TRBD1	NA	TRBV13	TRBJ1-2	TGTGCCAGCAGCTTAGGGACGACAGGGTTGACCTATGGCTACACCTTC	CASSLGTTGLTYGYTF
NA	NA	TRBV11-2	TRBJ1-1	TGTGCCAGCAGCTCCAGGGGGAACACTGAAGCTTTCTTT	CASSSRGNTEAFF
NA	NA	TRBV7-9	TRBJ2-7	TGTGCCAGCAGCCCAGTGACGTCGGGGGTCTCCTACGAGCAGTACTTC	CASSPVTSGVSYEQYF
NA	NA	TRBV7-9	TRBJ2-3	TGTGCCAGCAGCTCCCGGGTGAAGGGAGGTCCCTTTGGGCCAGATACGCAGTATTTT	CASSSRVKGGPFGPDTQYF
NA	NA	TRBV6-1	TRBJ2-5	TGTGCCAGCAGTGACATACCAGGGAATCAAGAGACCCAGTACTTC	CASSDIPGNQETQYF
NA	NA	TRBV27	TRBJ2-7	TGTGCCAGCAGTTTGTCAGGGTCCTACGAGCAGTACTTC	CASSLSGSYEQYF
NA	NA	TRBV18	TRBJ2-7	TGTGCCAGCTCACCACTCACTGACGAGCAGTACTTC	CASSPLTDEQYF
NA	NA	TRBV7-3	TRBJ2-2	TGTGCCAGCAGCTTGAGCAACACCGGGGAGCTGTTTTTT	CASSLSNTGELFF
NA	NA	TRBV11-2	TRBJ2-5	TGTGCCAGCAGCTTAGATGCGGAGACCCAGTACTTC	CASSLDAETQYF
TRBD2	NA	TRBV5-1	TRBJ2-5	TGCGCCAGCAGCGCGGGGGGACCTAAAGAGACCCAGTACTTC	CASSAGGPKETQYF
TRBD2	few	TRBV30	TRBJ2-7	TGTGCCTGGAGTGTAGACTTGCTAGCGGGACCGTACGAGCAGTACTTC	CAWSVDLLAGPYEQYF
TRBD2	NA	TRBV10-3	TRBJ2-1	TGTGCCATCAGCAAGGGACTAGCGGGGGGGAGCTCCTACAATGAGCAGTTCTTC	CAISKGLAGGSSYNEQFF
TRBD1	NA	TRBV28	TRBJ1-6	TGTGCCAGCAGTTTACGGGACAGGGCATATTCACCCCTCCACTTT	CASSLRDRAYSPLHF
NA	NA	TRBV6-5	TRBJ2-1	TGTGCCAGCACGGACGCGACTAGTCGGGTCAATGAGCAGTTCTTC	CASTDATSRVNEQFF
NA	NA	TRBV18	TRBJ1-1	TGTGCCAGCTCACTAGTGGGGGGGACTGAAGCTTTCTTT	CASSLVGGTEAFF
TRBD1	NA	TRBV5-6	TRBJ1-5	TGTGCCAGCAGCTCACAGGGGAGCCAGCCCCAGCATTTT	CASSSQGSQPQHF
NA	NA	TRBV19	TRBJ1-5	TGTGCCAGTAGTATACGGGGGGGGCGGGATAGCAATCAGCCCCAGCATTTT	CASSIRGGRDSNQPQHF
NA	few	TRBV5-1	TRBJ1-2	TGCGCCAGCAGCTTAGGGGGCTATGGCTACACCTTC	CASSLGGYGYTF
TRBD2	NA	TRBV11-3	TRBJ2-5	TGTGCCAGCAGCCCTGGACTAGCGGGATTGGGGCTACAAGAGACCCAGTACTTC	CASSPGLAGLGLQETQYF
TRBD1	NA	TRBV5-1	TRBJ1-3	TGCGCCAGCAGGTACGACAGGGGACCTGGAAACACCATATATTTT	CASRYDRGPGNTIYF
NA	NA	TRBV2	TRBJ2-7	TGTGCCAGCAGTGAGTTTGGCAGGGACTACGAGCAGTACTTC	CASSEFGRDYEQYF
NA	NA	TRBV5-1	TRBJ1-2	TGCGCCAGCAGCTTGGTTGCTAGGTCGAGCTACACCTTC	CASSLVARSSYTF
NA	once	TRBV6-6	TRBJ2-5	TGTGCCAGCAGCCGAGGGATATCGGGAGAGACCCAGTACTTC	CASSRGISGETQYF
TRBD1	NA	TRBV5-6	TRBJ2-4	TGTGCCAGCAGCTTGGTAGGGGGCGGCAAAAACATTCAGTACTTC	CASSLVGGGKNIQYF
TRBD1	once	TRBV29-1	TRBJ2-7	TGCAGCGTTGTGGCAGGGGGCTCCTACGAGCAGTACTTC	CSVVAGGSYEQYF